Each of the 15 T cell receptor beta chains below was sequenced from the same sample in a study of patients and donors after allogeneic stem cell transplantation (dated by TCRdb to 2020 to 2021). Libraries came from RT-PCR. Sequencing was performed on a NextSeq 550. TCRdb cleaned the public reads at Q25 with fastp, built clones with MiXCR and kept in-frame beta chains. Every entry covers one CDR3 protein and lists the most common genes and DNA from its rows. This sample is represented by under 30,000 distinct CDR3 sequences; under 55% of them were singletons. The top ten clones comprise approximately 84% of the sample. Sequencing was performed on blood, either unsorted or a sorted T cell fraction (not recorded which). The receptor set was obtained from a human donor who was either an allogeneic HSCT recipient or a stem cell or donor lymphocyte infusion donor (not recorded which). It is not recorded whose cells these are; they may come from a transplant donor.

The CDR3 sequence: CASSPATGKAVNEQYF. The DNA for the CDR3 is TGTGCCAGCTCACCTGCGACGGGGAAAGCGGTCAACGAGCAGTACTTC. The chain combines TRBV18 with TRBJ2-7, with D tentatively TRBD2 (5 bases). Trimming cost V 3 bases and J 5 bases, with 20 bases left between them. The CDR3 length is 16 residues. In germline, CDR1 is KGHSH, CDR2 LQKENI.

V gene TRBV12-3 or TRBV12-4 combines with J gene TRBJ1-2; 7 bases match TRBD1. V was pared by 3 bases and J by 4 bases, with 5 bases of the junction left unmatched. This CDR3 comprises 14 residues. This chain's CDR3 is CASSLRGRSYGYTF. In DNA form, the CDR3 reads TGTGCCAGCAGTTTGAGGGGGCGCTCCTATGGCTACACCTTC.

The V and J genes are TRBV7-3 and TRBJ2-2, with 12 bases identical to TRBD2. The V segment lost 4 bases and the J segment 2 bases; nucleotides outside the gene matches: 8. The CDR3 runs 18 residues. Germline V gene lookup returns CDR1 SGHTA and CDR2 FQGTGA. The CDR3: CASSSRLAGVRNTGELFF. DNA for the CDR3: TGTGCCAGCAGCTCGCGACTAGCGGGAGTAAGAAACACCGGGGAGCTGTTTTTT.

The rearrangement uses TRBV6-6 and TRBJ2-3; TRBD2 aligns across 11 bases. V shed 6 bases, J shed 1 base, and the junction held 3 bases outside the gene matches. The V gene's germline CDR1 is MNHNY and CDR2 SVGAGI (reference sequence). The CDR3 consists of 15 residues. The chain's CDR3 is CASRLAGGRTDTQYF. As DNA, the CDR3 is TGTGCCAGCAGATTAGCGGGGGGGCGCACAGATACGCAGTATTTT.

The chain is built from TRBV14 and TRBJ2-7, with D tentatively TRBD1 or TRBD2 (5 bases each). Trimming took 1 base from V and 2 from J, leaving 9 bases between them. Looked up from germline, CDR1 is SGHDN and CDR2 is FVKESK. The CDR3 has 14 amino acids. The CDR3 coding sequence is TGTGCCAGCAGCCAAGGGGGGTTGACCTACGAGCAGTACTTC. As protein: CASSQGGLTYEQYF.

V gene TRBV20-1 combines with J gene TRBJ2-3; possibly TRBD1 for D (6 bases). Trimming removed 1 base at V and 8 bases at J, with 13 bases between. The CDR3 is 13 amino acids. Per germline, CDR1 DFQATT and CDR2 SNEGSKA (reference sequence). CDR3 in amino acids: CSARGDTSPTQYF. As DNA, the CDR3 is TGCAGTGCTAGAGGGGACACCTCACCTACGCAGTATTTT.

V usage is TRBV9 and J usage is TRBJ1-1; TRBD1 might be the D (5 bases). This CDR3 is 15 amino acids long. The germline V gene encodes CDR1 SGDLS and CDR2 YYNGEE. With 0 bases removed from V and 5 bases from J, the gap between germline ends came to 14 bases. CDR3 in DNA: TGTGCCAGCAGCGTAGAGGGCAGGGATTCAACTGAAGCTTTCTTT. The encoded protein is CASSVEGRDSTEAFF.

There are a few counts of this clonotype. The chain is built from TRBV20-1 and TRBJ2-7; 13 bases agree with TRBD2. The CDR3 contains 16 residues. Trimming cost V 6 bases and J 3 bases; bases outside gene matches: 11. Looked up from germline, CDR1 is DFQATT and CDR2 is SNEGSKA (reference sequence). The chain's CDR3 is CSAPGTSGKGGYEQYF. DNA of the CDR3: TGCAGTGCCCCCGGGACTAGCGGGAAAGGGGGCTACGAGCAGTACTTC.

This chain joins TRBV5-4 and TRBJ1-1; D remains ambiguous. CDR1 and CDR2 from the germline V gene are SGHNT and YYREEE (reference sequence). CDR3 size: 12 residues. V lost 2 bases, J lost 0 bases, and 2 bases lay in between. CDR3 nucleotide sequence: TGTGCCAGCAGCTTAATGAACACTGAAGCTTTCTTT. Its translation: CASSLMNTEAFF.

This chain joins TRBV5-1 and TRBJ1-1; 7 bases agree with TRBD1. V was pared by 4 bases and J by 1 base, with 7 bases of the junction left unmatched. The CDR3 contains 15 residues. CDR1 is SGHRS, CDR2 YFSETQ, per germline. The CDR3 sequence is CASSRVGTENTEAFF. The CDR3 nucleotides read TGCGCCAGCAGCCGCGTTGGGACAGAGAACACTGAAGCTTTCTTT.

The chain uses TRBV7-2 and TRBJ1-5; unclear D gene. V was trimmed by 4 bases and J by 4 bases, leaving 8 bases between them. The CDR3 spans 13 residues. The germline gives CDR1 SGHTA, CDR2 FQGNSA. The CDR3 loop reads CASSSPRNQPQHF. CDR3 nucleotide sequence: TGTGCCAGCAGCTCACCCCGAAATCAGCCCCAGCATTTT.

This clonotype was picked up a small number of times. The genes are TRBV2 and TRBJ2-7; D gene uncertain. The germline V and J ends were trimmed by 4 bases and 6 bases, with 13 bases remaining between them. This CDR3 region has 13 residues. The germline gives CDR1 SNHLY, CDR2 FYNNEI. The CDR3 DNA follows: TGTGCCAGCAGTGCGACAATGTCGGGCGAGCAGTACTTC. The encoded protein is CASSATMSGEQYF. Complete variable domain (other parts from reference TRBV2 and TRBJ2-7): EPEVTQTPSHQVTQMGQEVILRCVPISNHLYFYWYRQILGQKVEFLVSFYNNEISEKSEIFDDQFSVERPDGSNFTLKIRSTKLEDSAMYFCASSATMSGEQYFGPGTRLTVT.

This clonotype was detected ten times or more. The chain joins TRBV5-1 to TRBJ2-3, with 10 bases that match TRBD2. The CDR3 has 15 residues. J was trimmed by 6 bases and V by 1 base; bases with no gene match: 5. In germline, CDR1 is SGHRS, CDR2 YFSETQ. The CDR3 loop is CASSLLAGGSDTQYF. In DNA form, the CDR3 reads TGCGCCAGCAGCTTGTTAGCGGGAGGATCGGATACGCAGTATTTT.

The gene calls are TRBV7-9 and TRBJ1-2; no reliable D call. Per the germline V gene, CDR1 is SEHNR and CDR2 is FQNEAQ (reference sequence). V was shortened by 4 bases and J by 4 bases, with 10 bases between the two germline ends. CDR3 size: 13 residues. As DNA, the CDR3 is TGTGCCAGCAGCTCGGCGCGGGGCTATGGCTACACCTTC. It encodes CASSSARGYGYTF.

The chain employs TRBV5-1 and TRBJ2-1; TRBD2 agrees at 11 bases. This CDR3 region has 16 residues. Per germline, CDR1 SGHRS and CDR2 YFSETQ. The ends lost 3 bases at V and 7 bases at J; junction bases unmatched: 9. CDR3 sequence: CASSSIAGGPSNEQFF. As DNA, the CDR3 is TGCGCCAGCAGCTCAATAGCGGGAGGGCCCTCGAATGAGCAGTTCTTC.